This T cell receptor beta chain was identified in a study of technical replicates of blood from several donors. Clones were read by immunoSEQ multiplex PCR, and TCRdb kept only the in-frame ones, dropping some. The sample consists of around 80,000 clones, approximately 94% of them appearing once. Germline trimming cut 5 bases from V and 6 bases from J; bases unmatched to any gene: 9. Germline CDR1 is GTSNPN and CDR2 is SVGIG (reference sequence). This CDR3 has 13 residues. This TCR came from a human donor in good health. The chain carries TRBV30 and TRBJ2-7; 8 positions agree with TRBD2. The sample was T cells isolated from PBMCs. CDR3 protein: CAWGGGPTIEQYF. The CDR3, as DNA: TGTGCCTGGGGCGGGGGGCCTACCATCGAGCAGTACTTC.